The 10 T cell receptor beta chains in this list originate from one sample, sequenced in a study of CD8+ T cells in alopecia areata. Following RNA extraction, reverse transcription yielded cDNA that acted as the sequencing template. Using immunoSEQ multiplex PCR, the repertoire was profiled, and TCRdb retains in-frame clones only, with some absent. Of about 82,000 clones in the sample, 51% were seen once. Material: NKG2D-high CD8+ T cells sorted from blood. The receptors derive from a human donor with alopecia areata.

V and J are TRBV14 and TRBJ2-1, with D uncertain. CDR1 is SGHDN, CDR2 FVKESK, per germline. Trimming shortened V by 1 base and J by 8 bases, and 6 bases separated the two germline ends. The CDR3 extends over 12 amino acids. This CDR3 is CASSQVVYEQFF. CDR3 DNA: TGTGCCAGCAGCCAAGTAGTCTATGAGCAGTTCTTC. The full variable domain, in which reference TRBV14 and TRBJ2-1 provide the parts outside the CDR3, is EAGVTQFPSHSVIEKGQTVTLRCDPISGHDNLYWYRRVMGKEIKFLLHFVKESKQDESGMPNNRFLAERTGGTYSTLKVQPAELEDSGVYFCASSQVVYEQFFGPGTRLTVL.

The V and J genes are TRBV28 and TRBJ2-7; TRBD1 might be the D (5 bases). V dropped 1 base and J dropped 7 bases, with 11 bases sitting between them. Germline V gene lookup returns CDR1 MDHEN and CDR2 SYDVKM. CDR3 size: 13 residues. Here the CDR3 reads CASSLSIRTEQYF. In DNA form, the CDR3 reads TGTGCCAGCAGTTTATCTATCCGGACAGAGCAGTACTTC.

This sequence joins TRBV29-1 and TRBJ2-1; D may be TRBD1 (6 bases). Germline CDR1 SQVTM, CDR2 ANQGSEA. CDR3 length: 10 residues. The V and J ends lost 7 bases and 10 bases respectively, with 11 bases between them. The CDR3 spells CSGWTEEQFF. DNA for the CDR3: TGCAGCGGATGGACAGAAGAGCAGTTCTTC.

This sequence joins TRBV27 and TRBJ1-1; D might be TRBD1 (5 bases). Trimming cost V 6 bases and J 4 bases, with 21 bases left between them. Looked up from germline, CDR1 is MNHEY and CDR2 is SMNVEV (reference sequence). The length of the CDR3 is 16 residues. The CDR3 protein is CASSAGITASSTEAFF. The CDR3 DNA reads TGTGCCAGCAGCGCAGGGATCACAGCCTCGAGCACTGAAGCTTTCTTT.

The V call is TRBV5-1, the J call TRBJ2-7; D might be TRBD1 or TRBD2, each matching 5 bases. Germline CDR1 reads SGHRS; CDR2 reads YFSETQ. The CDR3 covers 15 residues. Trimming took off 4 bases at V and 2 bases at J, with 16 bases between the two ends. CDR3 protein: CASSDPGTETYEQYF. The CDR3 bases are TGCGCCAGCAGCGATCCCGGGACCGAGACCTACGAGCAGTACTTC.

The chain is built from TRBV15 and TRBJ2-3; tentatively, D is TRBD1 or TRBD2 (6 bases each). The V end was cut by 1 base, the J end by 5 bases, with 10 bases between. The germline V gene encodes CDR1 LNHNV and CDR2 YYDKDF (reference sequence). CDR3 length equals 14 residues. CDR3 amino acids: CATSRAGAGDTQYF. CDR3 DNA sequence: TGTGCCACCAGCAGAGCGGGGGCCGGAGATACGCAGTATTTT.

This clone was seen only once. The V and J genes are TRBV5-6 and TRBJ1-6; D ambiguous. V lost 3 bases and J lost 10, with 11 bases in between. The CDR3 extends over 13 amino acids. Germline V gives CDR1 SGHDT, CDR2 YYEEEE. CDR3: CASSSIGTSPLHF. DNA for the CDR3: TGTGCCAGCAGCTCTATTGGAACCTCACCCCTCCACTTT.

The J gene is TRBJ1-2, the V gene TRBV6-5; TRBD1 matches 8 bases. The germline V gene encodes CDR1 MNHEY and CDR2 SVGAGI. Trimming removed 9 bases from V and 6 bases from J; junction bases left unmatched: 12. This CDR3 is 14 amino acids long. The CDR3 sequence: CASTQSTGDDGYTF. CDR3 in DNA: TGTGCCAGTACCCAATCGACAGGGGACGATGGCTACACCTTC.

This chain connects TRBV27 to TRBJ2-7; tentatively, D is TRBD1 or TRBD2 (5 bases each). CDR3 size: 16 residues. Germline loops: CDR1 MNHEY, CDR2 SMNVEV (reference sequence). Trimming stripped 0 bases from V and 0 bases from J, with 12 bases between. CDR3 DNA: TGTGCCAGCAGTTTATCGTTGGGGACGAGCTCCTACGAGCAGTACTTC. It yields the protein CASSLSLGTSSYEQYF.

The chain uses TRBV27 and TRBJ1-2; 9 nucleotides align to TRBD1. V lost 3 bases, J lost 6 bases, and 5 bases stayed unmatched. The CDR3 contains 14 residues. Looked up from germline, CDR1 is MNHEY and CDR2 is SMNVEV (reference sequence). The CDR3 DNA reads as TGTGCCAGCAGTTTGGGACAGGGTTTTGATGGCTACACCTTC. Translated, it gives CASSLGQGFDGYTF.